A selection of T cell receptor beta chains follows, all from one sample in a study of T cell responses to AZD1222 COVID-19 vaccine. Sequenced by immunoSEQ multiplex PCR; TCRdb stores in-frame clones only, minus some. The profile shows 150,000 or so clones, 91% of them singletons. Here the sequenced sample was peripheral blood, taken on day 0 of AZD1222 vaccination. The receptors were gathered from an adult in good health. Each CDR3 is given with its conserved first and last residue. Fields, in order: J gene, V gene, CDR3 protein.

>TRBJ1-6|TRBV9
CASSVDGLANSPLHF
>TRBJ2-7|TRBV6-6
CASSLEGVGPATSYEQYF
>TRBJ1-1|TRBV18
CASSPEQDTEAFF
>TRBJ2-5|TRBV5-4
CASSLGASRGETQYF
>TRBJ1-1|TRBV18
CASSPLDGVGEAFF
>TRBJ2-7|TRBV18
CASSPRDRNSYEQYF
>TRBJ2-1|TRBV5-4
CASSPSGHPPGEQFF
>TRBJ2-1|TRBV6-4
CASRENNEQFF
>TRBJ2-3|TRBV7-3
CASSLIPITRQGNTDTQYF
>TRBJ2-1|TRBV27
CASSLKGTVYNEQFF
>TRBJ2-2|TRBV24-1
CATSGSAYTGELFF
>TRBJ1-1|TRBV7-2
CASSPGRVNTEAFF
>TRBJ1-2|TRBV9
CASSVEDRYGYTF
>TRBJ1-6|TRBV19
CASSIRVGDSPLHF
>TRBJ2-7|TRBV20-1
CSANVAREQYF
>TRBJ2-7|TRBV27
CASSLSIGSSYEQYF
>TRBJ2-7|TRBV11-2
CASTIQGGTPHYEQYF
>TRBJ2-1|TRBV6-4
CASSIGTRGEQFF
>TRBJ2-2|TRBV7-3
CASSFRRGGTGELFF
>TRBJ2-1|TRBV19
CASSIGTPNEQFF
>TRBJ2-5|TRBV7-8
CASSLGNQAGSQYF
>TRBJ2-1|TRBV4-1
CASSQEGGDRGAWAVNEQFF
>TRBJ1-1|TRBV6-5
CASSPTRVNTEAFF
>TRBJ2-1|TRBV24-1
CATSAGALAYNEQFF
>TRBJ1-2|TRBV10-1
CASSPRAGDGYTF
>TRBJ1-1|TRBV7-2
CASSLGALMNTEAFF
>TRBJ2-3|TRBV4-3
CASSQEIPGRDTQYF